The 9 T cell receptor beta chains listed next were all sequenced from one sample in a study of spatial heterogeneity in lung cancer (dated by TCRdb to between 2018 and 2021). The method behind the library was 5' RACE. Sequencing instrument: NextSeq 500. Using fastp at Q25 and MiXCR, TCRdb reprocessed the public reads and kept productive beta chains. Rows with one shared CDR3 protein collapse into an entry with the most common genes and DNA. The sample records nearly 80,000 distinct CDR3 sequences, approximately 8.1% of which are singletons. 6.8% of the sample rests with the top ten. What the time point label conveys for this sample: sample taken at primary tumor resection. Material: PBMCs, obtained at surgery. Receptor source: a male donor with early-stage non-small cell lung cancer.

This clonotype was seen at least ten times. The rearrangement uses TRBV3-1 and TRBJ2-5; D gene unclear. Trimming removed 6 bases from V and 2 bases from J, with 4 bases in between. Germline CDR1 reads LGHDT; CDR2 reads YNNKEL (reference sequence). CDR3 length: 11 amino acids. DNA for the CDR3: TGTGCCAGCAGAGTACAAGAGACCCAGTACTTC. This sequence encodes CASRVQETQYF.

This clonotype was recorded at least ten times. The chain employs TRBV7-6 and TRBJ1-1; 7 bases match TRBD1. J lost 0 bases, V lost 11 bases, and 6 bases had no gene match. The CDR3 has 13 residues. Germline V gene data show CDR1 as SGHVS and CDR2 as FNYEAQ. The CDR3 DNA sequence: TGTGCCTGGTCGGGACAGATGAACACTGAAGCTTTCTTT. Residues: CAWSGQMNTEAFF.

At least ten counts were recorded for this clonotype. The chain combines TRBV3-1 with TRBJ2-6, with 8 positions matching TRBD1. The length of the CDR3 is 19 residues. The V segment lost 3 bases and the J segment 1 base; nucleotides outside the gene matches: 11. Looked up from germline, CDR1 is LGHDT and CDR2 is YNNKEL (reference sequence). The CDR3 region has the DNA TGTGCCAGCAGCCACCAAACCGGACAGGGATTTTCTGGGGCCAACGTCCTGACTTTC. Amino acid sequence: CASSHQTGQGFSGANVLTF.

CDR3 in DNA: TGTGCCAGCAGCCATTCTCAGGGACACACCTACGAGCAGTACTTC. Translated: CASSHSQGHTYEQYF. The rearrangement uses TRBV3-2 and TRBJ2-7; the table assigns TRBD1, which was not confirmed against the DNA. TRBV3-2 is recorded as a pseudogene. The CDR3 is made up of 15 amino acids.

The CDR3 DNA follows: TGTGCCAGCACCATCGGGCTAGCGGCCTCCTACGAGCAGTACTTC. Its translation: CASTIGLAASYEQYF. The V gene is TRBV12-3 or TRBV12-4, the J gene TRBJ2-7, with 7 bases matching TRBD2. With 7 bases clipped from V and 0 bases from J, the junction kept 9 bases outside the gene matches. The CDR3 has 15 amino acids.

This clonotype has ten or more counts. The chain links TRBV7-2 to TRBJ1-1; D is possibly TRBD1 (6 bases). The CDR3 is made up of 13 amino acids. V was shortened by 7 bases and J by 1 base, with 10 bases between the two germline ends. The germline gives CDR1 SGHTA, CDR2 FQGNSA. The CDR3 DNA is TGTGCCAGCAAGGAGGACAGGAACACTGAAGCTTTCTTT. Protein sequence: CASKEDRNTEAFF. Combining the CDR3 with reference TRBV7-2 and TRBJ1-1 gives the whole variable domain GAGVSQSPSNKVTEKGKDVELRCDPISGHTALYWYRQSLGQGLEFLIYFQGNSAPDKSGLPSDRFSAERTGGSVSTLTIQRTQQEDSAVYLCASKEDRNTEAFFGQGTRLTVV.

This clonotype was observed at least ten times. V and J are TRBV7-9 and TRBJ2-5; 8 nucleotides agree with TRBD1. Germline V gene lookup returns CDR1 SEHNR and CDR2 FQNEAQ (reference sequence). V dropped 5 bases and J dropped 3; count of bases not matched to a gene: 8. This CDR3 is 15 amino acids long. CDR3 in DNA: TGTGCCAGCAGCCCGTACAGGGGGGTTGAAGAGACCCAGTACTTC. This translates into CASSPYRGVEETQYF.

Regarding this clonotype: A single base separates this from a much larger clone, so it may be a read error. The CDR3 ends on some other residue instead of the conserved phenylalanine or tryptophan, so this is likely a read error. The chain has TRBV5-1 and TRBJ2-7; D unclear. The CDR3 is 14 residues long. V lost 0 bases and J lost 3, with 10 bases in between. The germline gives CDR1 SGHRS, CDR2 YFSETQ. CDR3 DNA: TGCGCCAGCAGCTTGGTCGGCAGCTTCTACGAGCAGTACTCC. Its translation is CASSLVGSFYEQYS.

The V gene is TRBV20-1, the J gene TRBJ2-1, with TRBD2 matching over 7 bases. J gave up 0 bases and V 3 bases, and 11 bases lay outside the gene matches. Germline CDR1 and CDR2: DFQATT and SNEGSKA (reference sequence). The CDR3 length is 17 residues. CDR3 sequence: CSASQMASGVSYNEQFF. CDR3 nucleotide sequence: TGCAGTGCTAGTCAAATGGCTAGCGGTGTCTCCTACAATGAGCAGTTCTTC.